Listed below are T cell receptor beta chains from one sample, sequenced in a study of shared clonotypes between healthy human individuals. Measured with immunoSEQ multiplex PCR; TCRdb has only the in-frame clones, and not every one. The table has around 1.9 million clones, roughly 91% seen once. Sequencing used naive CD8+ T cells from PBMCs. These receptor sequences come from a man aged 18-30 years in good health. Some clones in this sample may be carry-over from other donors' samples. Both conserved end residues are part of each CDR3. A D gene is named only where the DNA matches it firmly. The size entry is marked missing in some rows and otherwise reads once, few, many or a size class.

cdr3_nt cdr3_aa j_call d_call v_call clone_size
TGTGCCAGCAGCTTGGCCGGGACACCCTACAATGAGCAGTTCTTC CASSLAGTPYNEQFF TRBJ2-1 NA TRBV7-3 NA
TGTGCCAGCAGTTCCAAAGGGTCAGGGGGCGCCTACGAGCAGTACTTC CASSSKGSGGAYEQYF TRBJ2-7 TRBD1 TRBV27 NA
TGTGCCAGCAGCTTGGCCCAAGGCAGGGCGAATGAGCAGTTCTTC CASSLAQGRANEQFF TRBJ2-1 NA TRBV5-6 NA
TGTGCCAGCAGTTCCACGTGGAGTGAAAAACTGTTTTTT CASSSTWSEKLFF TRBJ1-4 NA TRBV28 NA
TGCGCCAGCAGCACCGGGATCGAGCAGTACTTC CASSTGIEQYF TRBJ2-7 NA TRBV5-1 once
TGCGCCAGCACTTCCCTAGCGGGAGGGTTGTACGAGCAGTACTTC CASTSLAGGLYEQYF TRBJ2-7 TRBD2 TRBV10-2 NA
TGTGCCAGCAGCCCTCCCCAGAGGGCTTTGGATACGCAGTATTTT CASSPPQRALDTQYF TRBJ2-3 NA TRBV7-9 once
TGTGCCACCAGCTTACCGAGGGGCCTCCGTGATACGCAGTATTTT CATSLPRGLRDTQYF TRBJ2-3 NA TRBV15 NA
TGTGCCAGCAGTTACGGGGGTGAAGCTTTCTTT CASSYGGEAFF TRBJ1-1 NA TRBV6-5 few
TGTGCCAGCAGTTTAATGAAGACCGGGGAGCTGTTTTTT CASSLMKTGELFF TRBJ2-2 NA TRBV27 NA
TGTGCCAGCAGCGTCGCCAGGTTATCCTACAATGAGCAGTTCTTC CASSVARLSYNEQFF TRBJ2-1 NA TRBV6-5 NA
TGCAGCTCCCGCGGGGGGAACTACAATGAGCAGTTCTTC CSSRGGNYNEQFF TRBJ2-1 TRBD2 TRBV29-1 NA
TGTGCCAGCAGTTCACTGACTAGCGGGACTATTCAGTACTTC CASSSLTSGTIQYF TRBJ2-4 TRBD2 TRBV28 NA
TGTGCCAGCAGCTTATTTGGCGGGGGTAACAATGAGCAGTTCTTC CASSLFGGGNNEQFF TRBJ2-1 TRBD2 TRBV7-3 NA